This is a list of T cell receptor beta chains from one sample in a study of CD8 T cells in Susac syndrome. Each CDR3 protein is one row after TCRdb ran MiXCR on the immunoSEQ multiplex PCR reads. The table shows around 130,000 distinct CDR3 sequences, with about 94% occurring only once. Sequencing was done on a sample of CD8+ T cells from PBMCs. The receptors originated from a human donor with Susac syndrome. Each CDR3 is given with its conserved first and last residue. The order of the fields is V gene, J gene, clone size, D gene, CDR3 protein, CDR3 DNA. A D gene is named only where the DNA matches it firmly. Some rows mark clone size as missing; the rest say once, few, many or name a class of expanded clone.

V gene: TRBV15; J gene: TRBJ1-1; clone size: NA; D gene: NA; CDR3 protein: CATSTGHTEAFF; CDR3 DNA: TGTGCCACCAGCACAGGCCACACTGAAGCTTTCTTT
V gene: TRBV7-9; J gene: TRBJ2-5; clone size: NA; D gene: TRBD2; CDR3 protein: CASSHPLNRLAGGQETQYF; CDR3 DNA: TGTGCCAGCAGCCACCCCCTCAATCGACTAGCGGGGGGGCAAGAGACCCAGTACTTC
V gene: TRBV5-1; J gene: TRBJ2-1; clone size: NA; D gene: NA; CDR3 protein: CASWEGQSSYNEQFF; CDR3 DNA: TGCGCCAGCTGGGAGGGACAAAGCTCCTACAATGAGCAGTTCTTC
V gene: TRBV11-2; J gene: TRBJ2-1; clone size: few; D gene: NA; CDR3 protein: CASSTVGGRFNEQFF; CDR3 DNA: TGTGCCAGCAGCACTGTTGGGGGGCGCTTTAATGAGCAGTTCTTC
V gene: TRBV30; J gene: TRBJ1-1; clone size: NA; D gene: NA; CDR3 protein: CAWKWRGGAGEAFF; CDR3 DNA: TGTGCCTGGAAGTGGCGGGGAGGGGCCGGTGAAGCTTTCTTT
V gene: TRBV19; J gene: TRBJ2-2; clone size: NA; D gene: NA; CDR3 protein: CASSMGAGELFF; CDR3 DNA: TGTGCCAGTAGTATGGGGGCCGGGGAGCTGTTTTTT
V gene: TRBV9; J gene: TRBJ2-2; clone size: NA; D gene: NA; CDR3 protein: CASSPTGLGNTGELFF; CDR3 DNA: TGTGCCAGCAGCCCCACAGGGCTCGGGAACACCGGGGAGCTGTTTTTT
V gene: TRBV11-2; J gene: TRBJ2-2; clone size: NA; D gene: NA; CDR3 protein: CASSFGGELFF; CDR3 DNA: TGTGCCAGCAGCTTTGGCGGGGAGCTGTTTTTT
V gene: TRBV10-3; J gene: TRBJ2-7; clone size: NA; D gene: TRBD2; CDR3 protein: CAISDLTSGSYEQYF; CDR3 DNA: TGTGCCATCAGTGATCTGACTAGCGGGTCCTACGAGCAGTACTTC
V gene: TRBV5-4; J gene: TRBJ1-5; clone size: few; D gene: NA; CDR3 protein: CASSLAGQPQHF; CDR3 DNA: TGTGCCAGCAGCTTGGCGGGTCAGCCCCAGCATTTT
V gene: TRBV4-1; J gene: TRBJ1-1; clone size: NA; D gene: NA; CDR3 protein: CASSQDGAGTEAFF; CDR3 DNA: TGCGCCAGCAGCCAAGATGGGGCCGGCACTGAAGCTTTCTTT
V gene: TRBV20-1; J gene: TRBJ2-7; clone size: NA; D gene: TRBD1; CDR3 protein: CSARWDRSSYEQYF; CDR3 DNA: TGCAGTGCTAGATGGGACAGGAGCTCCTACGAGCAGTACTTC
V gene: TRBV13; J gene: TRBJ2-4; clone size: NA; D gene: NA; CDR3 protein: CASSWAGSVDKNIQYF; CDR3 DNA: TGTGCCAGCAGCTGGGCCGGGTCGGTGGACAAAAACATTCAGTACTTC
V gene: TRBV29-1; J gene: TRBJ2-2; clone size: NA; D gene: TRBD2; CDR3 protein: CSAGRASGENTGELFF; CDR3 DNA: TGCAGCGCCGGAAGGGCTAGCGGGGAGAACACCGGGGAGCTGTTTTTT
V gene: TRBV29-1; J gene: TRBJ1-1; clone size: NA; D gene: TRBD1; CDR3 protein: CSVRGGQGVGEAFF; CDR3 DNA: TGCAGCGTCCGAGGCGGACAGGGGGTGGGTGAAGCTTTCTTT
V gene: TRBV29-1; J gene: TRBJ2-3; clone size: NA; D gene: NA; CDR3 protein: CSVWSGDTDTQYF; CDR3 DNA: TGCAGCGTTTGGTCGGGGGACACAGATACGCAGTATTTT
V gene: TRBV19; J gene: TRBJ1-2; clone size: NA; D gene: TRBD1; CDR3 protein: CASSSRTGEPYGYTF; CDR3 DNA: TGTGCCAGTAGTAGTCGGACAGGCGAACCCTATGGCTACACCTTC
V gene: TRBV30; J gene: TRBJ1-1; clone size: NA; D gene: TRBD1; CDR3 protein: CAWNPGQGVEAFF; CDR3 DNA: TGTGCCTGGAATCCGGGACAGGGTGTCGAAGCTTTCTTT
V gene: TRBV20-1; J gene: TRBJ2-3; clone size: once; D gene: TRBD2; CDR3 protein: CSAVLAGRTDTQYF; CDR3 DNA: TGCAGTGCCGTTCTAGCGGGGCGCACAGATACGCAGTATTTT